A single sample gave rise to the 9 T cell receptor beta chains below, sequenced in a study of preoperative IRX-2 immunotherapy in early breast cancer. The protocol was immunoSEQ multiplex PCR, while the TCRdb copy is restricted to in-frame clones and leaves out a portion. The sample contains roughly 99,000 clones, roughly 90% of which appear only once. The treatment denotes: preoperative locoregional IRX-2 cytokine immunotherapy. The source was tumor tissue, collected after IRX-2 immunotherapy. The receptors shown here come from a human donor with breast cancer.

The chain has TRBV12-5 and TRBJ2-1; D possibly corresponds to TRBD2 (5 bases). CDR3 length equals 12 residues. In germline, CDR1 is LGHNT, CDR2 FRNRAP. CDR3 in DNA: TGTGCCCTGGGAGAGGGAATGAATGAGCAGTTCTTC. As protein: CALGEGMNEQFF.

This clone appeared once. The chain employs TRBV5-1 and TRBJ2-1; TRBD2 matches 10 bases. The V gene end was trimmed by 6 bases and the J gene end by 4 bases; junction bases not matched to a gene: 4. Looked up from germline, CDR1 is SGHRS and CDR2 is YFSETQ. The CDR3 covers 14 residues. CDR3 coding DNA: TGCGCCAGCACAACTAGCGGGGCATACAATGAGCAGTTCTTC. Amino acids: CASTTSGAYNEQFF.

This clone occurred once. The chain combines TRBV30 with TRBJ1-2; D remains unclear. The ends were cut back, 4 bases at V and 2 bases at J, with 8 bases in the middle. The germline V gene has CDR1 GTSNPN and CDR2 SVGIG (reference sequence). The CDR3 is 12 amino acids. The CDR3 region is CAWIWQNYGYTF. The CDR3 bases are TGTGCCTGGATTTGGCAGAACTATGGCTACACCTTC.

The chain is built from TRBV28 and TRBJ2-7; D unclear. Deletions cut 3 bases from V and 2 bases from J, with 8 bases between. Germline values: CDR1 MDHEN, CDR2 SYDVKM. CDR3 size: 13 residues. The CDR3 is CASSFGFAYEQYF. The CDR3 DNA is TGTGCCAGCAGTTTCGGGTTTGCCTACGAGCAGTACTTC.

The gene calls are TRBV11-3 and TRBJ2-3; D is unclear. CDR1 is SGHNT and CDR2 is YENEEA in the germline V gene. The CDR3 has 14 residues. V gave up 2 bases and J gave up 2 bases, with 8 bases separating them. The CDR3 sequence: CASSLLSATDTQYF. For the CDR3, the DNA is TGTGCCAGCAGCTTATTAAGCGCCACAGATACGCAGTATTTT.

This clone was counted between two and nine times. The chain is built from TRBV11-3 and TRBJ2-5, with TRBD2 identical over 7 bases. V shed 2 bases and J 2 bases; nucleotides not matched to a gene: 8. This CDR3 comprises 16 residues. Germline V gene data show CDR1 as SGHNT and CDR2 as YENEEA. CDR3 protein: CASSLSFLAVQETQYF. The CDR3 DNA sequence: TGTGCCAGCAGCTTATCGTTCCTAGCGGTGCAAGAGACCCAGTACTTC.

The table lists this clone with a count of one. The chain has TRBV15 and TRBJ1-2; possibly TRBD1 for D (5 bases). V shed 1 base and J shed 7 bases, with 13 bases lying between them. CDR3 length: 14 amino acids. CDR1 and CDR2 from the germline V gene are LNHNV and YYDKDF (reference sequence). The CDR3 coding sequence is TGTGCCACCAGCAGAGGGGGCAGGGACGGTGGCTACACCTTC. Encoded protein: CATSRGGRDGGYTF.

This clone appeared a few times. V and J are TRBV6-8 and TRBJ1-2; 12 positions agree with TRBD1. Looked up from germline, CDR1 is MNHGY and CDR2 is SAAAGT. V lost 5 bases and J lost 8; bases outside the gene matches: 15. The CDR3 sequence is 17 residues long. CDR3 sequence reads: CASSRHQRRDRGQGYTF. CDR3 nucleotide sequence: TGTGCCAGCAGTCGACATCAGAGGAGGGACAGGGGGCAAGGCTACACCTTC.

This rearrangement joins TRBV30 to TRBJ1-1, with D possibly matching TRBD1 (5 bases). V was cut by 0 bases and J by 8 bases, with 16 bases left in between. Germline CDR1 is GTSNPN and CDR2 is SVGIG (reference sequence). CDR3 size: 14 residues. CDR3 amino acids: CAWSVKGFRAEAFF. The DNA for the CDR3 is TGTGCCTGGAGTGTAAAAGGGTTCAGGGCCGAAGCTTTCTTT.